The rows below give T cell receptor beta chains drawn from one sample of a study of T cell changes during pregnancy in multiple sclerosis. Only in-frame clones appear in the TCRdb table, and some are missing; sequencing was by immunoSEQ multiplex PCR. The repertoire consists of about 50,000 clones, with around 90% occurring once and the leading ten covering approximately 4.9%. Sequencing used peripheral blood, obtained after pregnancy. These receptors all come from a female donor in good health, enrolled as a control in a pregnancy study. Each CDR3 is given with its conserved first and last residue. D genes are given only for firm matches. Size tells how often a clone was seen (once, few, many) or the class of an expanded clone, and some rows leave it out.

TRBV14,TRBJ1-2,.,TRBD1,TGTGCCAGCAGCCTTGGCAGGGGGCTTGGCTACACCTTC,CASSLGRGLGYTF
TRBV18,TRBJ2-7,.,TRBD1,TGTGCCAGCTCACCGAAAGGACAGGGATCCTACGAGCAGTACTTC,CASSPKGQGSYEQYF
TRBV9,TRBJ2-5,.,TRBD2,TGTGCCAGCAGCGTAGTCGGGGGGGGTGGAGAGACCCAGTACTTC,CASSVVGGGGETQYF
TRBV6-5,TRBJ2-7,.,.,TGTGCCAGCAGCTCGAGTCCCACCGACGAGCAGTACTTC,CASSSSPTDEQYF
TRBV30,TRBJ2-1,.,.,TGTGCCTGGAGTCACAGTTCTTCCAATGAGCAGTTCTTC,CAWSHSSSNEQFF
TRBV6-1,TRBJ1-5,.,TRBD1,TGTGCCAGCAGTGAACGGACAGGGGCTAATCAGCCCCAGCATTTT,CASSERTGANQPQHF
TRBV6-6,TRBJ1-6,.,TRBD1,TGTGCCAGCAGTTACCGGGGACAGGATAATTCACCCCTCCACTTT,CASSYRGQDNSPLHF
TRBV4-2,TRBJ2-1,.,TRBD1,TGTGCCAGCAGCCAGGGACAGGGGCCCAATGAGCAGTTCTTC,CASSQGQGPNEQFF
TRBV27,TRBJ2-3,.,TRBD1,TGTGCCAGCGGAGAAGGGGGCCGCACGCAGTATTTT,CASGEGGRTQYF
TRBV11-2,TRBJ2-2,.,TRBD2,TGTGCCAGCAGCCGCCGGACTAGCGGGGGTTCGAACACCGGGGAGCTGTTTTTT,CASSRRTSGGSNTGELFF
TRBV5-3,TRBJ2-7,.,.,TGTGCCAGAAGCCGGCCCAAGGGACTCTCGGCTCGATACGAGCAGTACTTC,CARSRPKGLSARYEQYF
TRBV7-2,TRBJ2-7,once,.,TGTGCCAGCAGCTTGGGGCTCCCCTTCGACGAGCAGTACTTC,CASSLGLPFDEQYF
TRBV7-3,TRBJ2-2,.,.,TGTGCCAGCAGCAACCGTCAGGGAGGCACCGGGGAGCTGTTTTTT,CASSNRQGGTGELFF
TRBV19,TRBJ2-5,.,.,TGTGCCAGTAGCGATCTACGGGGAATGGGGCAAGAGACCCAGTACTTC,CASSDLRGMGQETQYF
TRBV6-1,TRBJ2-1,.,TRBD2,TGTGCCAGCAGTGAAGCGGAGGCTAGCGGGTACAATGAGCAGTTCTTC,CASSEAEASGYNEQFF